Detailed here is one T cell receptor (beta chain). Its antigen target is currently unknown. Base qualities were left out, and no much larger clone turns up one base away. Patients with ophthalmopathy had moderately to severely active disease, with a Clinical Activity Score of 3 or more, a NOSPECS grade of 4 or more, and a disease duration of less than 3 months. Patients with other autoimmune diseases, uncontrolled infections, pregnancy or lactation were excluded from the study. Diagnosis was based on clinical symptoms, serum thyroxine, TRAb, thyroid ultrasound and orbital computed tomography. PBMCs were isolated from approximately 10 ml of fresh peripheral blood by Ficoll-Paque density gradient centrifugation. Trizol reagent was used to extract the total RNA, and its quality was then checked on an Agilent 2100 Bioanalyzer. For repertoire sequencing, the TCR beta CDR3 regions were amplified from RNA transcripts. The first round was an RT-PCR using HTBI primers with the Qiagen OneStep RT-PCR kit, and this first round was followed by a second-round multiplex PCR, then size selection and purification. The libraries underwent paired-end sequencing with 100 bp reads on an Illumina HiSeq2000. Under the source paper's analysis protocol: Reads were processed with SOAPnuke, discarding reads with adapters, uncalled bases, mean Phred below 15, or no exact constant-primer or identifier match. COPE v1.2.5 was used to merge high-quality paired reads. Unique nucleotide sequences were defined as clonotypes and aligned to IMGT TRB V, D and J references using MiTCR v1.1. The analysis was limited to V-J combinations with a frequency above 0.0001, which together covered 99.2% of the repertoires. For each V-J combination, a TCR clonal expansion and chaos score was defined as F50 clonal expansion divided by the chaos observed in the TCRdist matrix. Welch's t-statistics and random forest were used to reduce the features to about a dozen V-J combinations, which were then used as input to a naive Bayes classifier. The Morisita-Horn index was used to measure how similar the thyroid and blood repertoires were. Using fastp trimming at Q25 and MiXCR clonotype assembly, TCRdb reanalyzed the public sequencing data and kept in-frame beta chains. Duplicate CDR3 protein sequences are folded into a single record with the most common DNA and genes. The V and J calls and clone size come from TCRdb's table, not from the authors' own analysis. Present in this sample are about 740,000 distinct CDR3 sequences, 35% to 50% of which were seen just once. Less than 55% of the sample lies in the top ten.

This specimen belongs to a study of Graves' ophthalmopathy and Graves' hyperthyroidism (dated by TCRdb to the late 2010s). For the study in its entirety: Peripheral blood was collected at initial diagnosis, before any treatment. In total, 135 blood samples were TCR-sequenced: around 42 ophthalmopathy, some 75 hyperthyroidism and roughly 17 hyperthyroidism-to-ophthalmopathy patients. TCR beta repertoire signatures were used to distinguish Graves' ophthalmopathy from Graves' hyperthyroidism and to predict progression to ophthalmopathy. To explore V-J signatures that distinguish ophthalmopathy from hyperthyroidism, a discovery set of more than 90 patients was enrolled, made up of more than 40 with ophthalmopathy and 57 with stable hyperthyroidism. For independent validation, a separate cohort was made up of some 18 hyperthyroidism patients plus 17 patients who later progressed from hyperthyroidism to ophthalmopathy. After sampling, hyperthyroidism patients received methimazole starting at 30 mg daily, and ophthalmopathy patients received high-dose intravenous methylprednisolone. T-cell repertoires of thyroid tissue and blood were compared in about 6 hyperthyroidism patients.

The paper's findings and limits, for the study overall: In validation, the model predicted ophthalmopathy progression with about 71% sensitivity and around 72% specificity; roughly 11 predicted patients were CT-confirmed with GO in a median of around 6 months. Most of the expanded thyroid clonotypes with a frequency above 0.001 were also detected in blood, and it was suggested that the thyroid immune response may be reflected by blood repertoires. Sample size was not predetermined statistically, and investigators were not blinded to group allocation. The 13-signature model separated ophthalmopathy from stable hyperthyroidism with 85% to 90% sensitivity and roughly 84% specificity in cross-validation, and 80%/75% in the test set.

From V the trimming removes 0 bases and from J it removes 10 bases, while the gene matches leave 20 bases of the junction unaccounted for. Reading the germline V gene gives CDR1 MGHDK and CDR2 SYGVNS. The CDR3 covers 21 residues, taking in both the cysteine and the phenylalanine. CDR3 DNA only is kept here, 63 bases in frame from base 1. This TCR derives from an adult man with Graves' ophthalmopathy. The chain is assembled from TRBV25-1 and TRBJ2-1, with 14 middle bases fitting TRBD2. Sequencing input: peripheral blood. The DNA sequence follows: TGTGCCAGCAGTGAATACGACGGAAAGAACACCGGGACTAGCGGGAGTGGAGAGCAGTTCTTC. Its protein product is CASSEYDGKNTGTSGSGEQFF.